This T cell receptor (beta chain) was documented in a study of T cell responses to AZD1222 COVID-19 vaccine. TCRdb's table, derived via immunoSEQ multiplex PCR, lists solely in-frame clones and lacks some. The sample lists approximately 150,000 clones, approximately 89% occurring once. Germline V gives CDR1 LGHNA, CDR2 YSLEER. The CDR3 length is 20 residues. V lost 0 bases to trimming and J lost 3 bases; unmatched junction nucleotides: 19. This clonotype originated in an adult who received the AZD1222 COVID-19 vaccine. The chain has TRBV4-3 and TRBJ2-7; 8 nucleotides line up with TRBD2. The material was peripheral blood, obtained 28 days after the second AZD1222 dose. The CDR3 DNA follows: TGCGCCAGCAGCCAAGATTTGGTTAGCGGGATGCCCGGATGGAGCTACGAGCAGTACTTC. Translated: CASSQDLVSGMPGWSYEQYF.